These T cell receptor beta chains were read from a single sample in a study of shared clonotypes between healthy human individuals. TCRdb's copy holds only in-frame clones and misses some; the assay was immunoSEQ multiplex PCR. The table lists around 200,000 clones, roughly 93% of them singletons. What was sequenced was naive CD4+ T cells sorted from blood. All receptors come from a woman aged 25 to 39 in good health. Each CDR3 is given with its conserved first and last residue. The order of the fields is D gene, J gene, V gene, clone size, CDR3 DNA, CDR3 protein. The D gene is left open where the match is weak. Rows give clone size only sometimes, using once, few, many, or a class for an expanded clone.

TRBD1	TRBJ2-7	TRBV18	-	TGTGCCAGCTCACCAATGGGGACAGGAGATGAGCAGTACTTC	CASSPMGTGDEQYF
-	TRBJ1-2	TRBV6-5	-	TGTGCCAGCAAGCCCTCAGGCAGGACTAACTATGGCTACACCTTC	CASKPSGRTNYGYTF
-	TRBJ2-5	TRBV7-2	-	TGTGCCAGCAGTTCTATAGGGACCTTGGGGGAGACCCAGTACTTC	CASSSIGTLGETQYF
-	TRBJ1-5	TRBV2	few	TGTGCCAGCAGTGAAGGGGCGTTGGGCAATCAGCCCCAGCATTTT	CASSEGALGNQPQHF
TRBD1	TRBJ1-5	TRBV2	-	TGTGCCAGCAGCCCGGGACAGGGGTACTCTCAGCCCCAGCATTTT	CASSPGQGYSQPQHF
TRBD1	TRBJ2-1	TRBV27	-	TGTGCCAGTACAGGACAGGGACGGTTCAATGAGCAGTTCTTC	CASTGQGRFNEQFF
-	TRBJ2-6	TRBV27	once	TGTGCCAGCAGTTTAGTAGGGACTGGGGCCAACGTCCTGACTTTC	CASSLVGTGANVLTF
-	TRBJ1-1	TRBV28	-	TGTGCCAGCAGTTTGGGCGTGCACACTGAAGCTTTCTTT	CASSLGVHTEAFF
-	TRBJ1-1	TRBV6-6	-	TGTGCCAGCAGTTCCACAGGGCTTGAAGCTTTCTTT	CASSSTGLEAFF
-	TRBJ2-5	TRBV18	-	TGTGCCAGCTCACCGGGGTTTCGGGAGACCCAGTACTTC	CASSPGFRETQYF
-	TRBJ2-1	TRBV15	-	TGTGCCACCAACAAGGGGACCCTAGGGGGAGGAAACCAGAATGAGCAGTTCTTC	CATNKGTLGGGNQNEQFF
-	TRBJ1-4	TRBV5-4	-	TGTGCCAGCAGTTCAGGGATCCTTAATGAAAAACTGTTTTTT	CASSSGILNEKLFF
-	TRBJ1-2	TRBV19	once	TGTGCCAGTAGCTCCAAGACGCTCTGGCCTGGCTACACCTTC	CASSSKTLWPGYTF
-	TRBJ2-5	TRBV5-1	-	TGCGCCAGCAGCTTGACGGGAACGGAGACCCAGTACTTC	CASSLTGTETQYF
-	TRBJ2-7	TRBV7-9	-	TGTGCCAGCAGTAAGGGGTACCGGGACGGACCCCCCTACGAGCAGTACTTC	CASSKGYRDGPPYEQYF
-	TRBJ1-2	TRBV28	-	TGTGCCAGCAGTTTGCGTGGCCGGAGTGGCTACACCTTC	CASSLRGRSGYTF
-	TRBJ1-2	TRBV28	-	TGTGCCTGCGTCGGGGGTGGACTCTTCTATGGCTACACCTTC	CACVGGGLFYGYTF
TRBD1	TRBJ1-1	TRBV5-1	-	TGCGCCAGCAGCCTAGCGGGACAGGGAGGGACTGAAGCTTTCTTT	CASSLAGQGGTEAFF
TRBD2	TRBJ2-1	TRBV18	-	TGTGCCAGCTCACCGAGCGGGAGGGCCTACAATGAGCAGTTCTTC	CASSPSGRAYNEQFF
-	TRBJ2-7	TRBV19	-	TGTGCCAGTAGTATACAGGCTACGAGCTCCTACGAGCAGTACTTC	CASSIQATSSYEQYF
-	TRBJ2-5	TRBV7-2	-	TGTGCCAGCAGAAGGGGACCTCCTCGCGGGCGAAACCAAGAGACCCAGTACTTC	CASRRGPPRGRNQETQYF
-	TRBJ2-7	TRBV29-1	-	TGCAGCGTTGAAGGAATGGGAGTGGGTGGCGAGCAGTACTTC	CSVEGMGVGGEQYF
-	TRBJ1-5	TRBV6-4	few	TGTGCCAGCAGTGCAAATCAGCCCCAGCATTTT	CASSANQPQHF
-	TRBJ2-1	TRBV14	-	TGTGCCAGCAGCCCATTCGCGGAGTCCTACAATGAGCAGTTCTTC	CASSPFAESYNEQFF
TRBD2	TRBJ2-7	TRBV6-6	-	TGTGCCAGCACCTCCGGGACTAGCACCCACGAGCAGTACTTC	CASTSGTSTHEQYF
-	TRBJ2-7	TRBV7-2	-	TGTGCCAGCAGCAAGGGACTCAACTACGAGCAGTACTTC	CASSKGLNYEQYF
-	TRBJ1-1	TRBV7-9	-	TGTGCCAGCACCCAGGGGTCGGTCACTGAAGCTTTCTTT	CASTQGSVTEAFF
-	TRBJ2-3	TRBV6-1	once	TGTGCCAGCAGACCCGGGACACCTAAGGCGGATACGCAGTATTTT	CASRPGTPKADTQYF
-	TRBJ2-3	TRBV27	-	TGTGCCAGCAGTCCCGAGGCTCCGGGAACAGATACGCAGTATTTT	CASSPEAPGTDTQYF
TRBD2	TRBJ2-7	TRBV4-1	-	TGCGCCAGCAGCCCGAGACCAAAACTTGGACCTAGCGGGAGGGCCAAATACTACGAGCAGTACTTC	CASSPRPKLGPSGRAKYYEQYF
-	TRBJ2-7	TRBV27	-	TGTGCCAGCAGTAACAGGGGAGGCTACGAGCAGTACTTC	CASSNRGGYEQYF
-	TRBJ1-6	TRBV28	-	TGTGCCAGCAGCCGAGCGAATTCAGGGTCCAGGGCCCTCCACTTT	CASSRANSGSRALHF
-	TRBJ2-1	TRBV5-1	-	TGCGCCAGCAGCGGGGGGGCGGAGGGCGCCTACAATGAGCAGTTCTTC	CASSGGAEGAYNEQFF
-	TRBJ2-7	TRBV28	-	TGTGCCAGCAATGCATGGGCGGGTTCCGAGCAGTACTTC	CASNAWAGSEQYF
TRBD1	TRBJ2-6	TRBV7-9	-	TGTGCCAGCAGAGGACAGGGACAGATTTCTGGGGCCAACGTCTTGACTTTC	CASRGQGQISGANVLTF
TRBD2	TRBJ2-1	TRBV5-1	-	TGCGCCAGCAGCTTGGCAGCGGGAGGCAGCTACAATGAGCAGTTCTTC	CASSLAAGGSYNEQFF
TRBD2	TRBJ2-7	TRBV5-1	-	TGCGCCAGCAGCCCCGGCACGGCTAGCGGGACCGACGAGCAGTACTTC	CASSPGTASGTDEQYF
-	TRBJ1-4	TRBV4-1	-	TGCGCCAGCAGCCAAGTTTATGAAAAACTGTTTTTT	CASSQVYEKLFF
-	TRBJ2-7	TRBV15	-	TGTGCCACCAGCAGAGATAGGGCAACGGGAGCTCGTGAGCAGTACTTC	CATSRDRATGAREQYF
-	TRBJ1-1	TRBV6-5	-	TGTGCCAGCAGGACGAGGAGCCGGACTGAAGCTTTCTTT	CASRTRSRTEAFF
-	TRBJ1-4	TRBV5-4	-	TGTGCCAGCAGCCGGGGGGGAGAGTTTAATGAAAAACTGTTTTTT	CASSRGGEFNEKLFF
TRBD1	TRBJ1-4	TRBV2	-	TGTGCCAGTAGGAAAAAGACAGGGCGGGATGAAAAACTGTTTTTT	CASRKKTGRDEKLFF
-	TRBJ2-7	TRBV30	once	TGTGCCTGGAGTACAGGGAGCTCCTACGAGCAGTACTTC	CAWSTGSSYEQYF
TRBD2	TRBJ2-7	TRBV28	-	TGTGCCATAGGGGGTGGGACTAGCACGGTCGAGCAGTACTTC	CAIGGGTSTVEQYF
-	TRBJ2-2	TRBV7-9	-	TGTGCCAGCAGCTCCGGAAGGTCTATCCCCGGGGAGCTGTTTTTT	CASSSGRSIPGELFF
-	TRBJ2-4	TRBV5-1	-	TGCGCCAGCAGCAGGGACCTAGCCAAAAACATTCAGTACTTC	CASSRDLAKNIQYF
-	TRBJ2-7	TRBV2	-	TGTGCCAGCAGCACTACTAGATTGGGGCGATTATACGAGCAGTACTTC	CASSTTRLGRLYEQYF
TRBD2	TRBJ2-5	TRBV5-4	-	TGTGCCAGCAGCTTGGGGACTAGCGGGAGAGGGACCCAGTACTTC	CASSLGTSGRGTQYF
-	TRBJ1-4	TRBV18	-	TGTGCCAGCTCACGAGGGGGGCCTAATGAAAAACTGTTTTTT	CASSRGGPNEKLFF
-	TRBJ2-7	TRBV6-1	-	TGTGCCAGCAGTGAGATCTCTTTCTCATCCTACGAGCAGTACTTC	CASSEISFSSYEQYF
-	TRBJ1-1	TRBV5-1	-	TGCGCCAGCAGCTTGGAACAGAACACTGAAGCTTTCTTT	CASSLEQNTEAFF
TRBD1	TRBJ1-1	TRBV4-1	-	TGCGCCAGCAGCCAAGCGAAGGGGGCAGGAAACACTGAAGCTTTCTTT	CASSQAKGAGNTEAFF
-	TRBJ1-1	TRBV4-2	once	TGTGCCAGCAGCCAAGGACCCCCCGCCGGTACTGAAGCTTTCTTT	CASSQGPPAGTEAFF
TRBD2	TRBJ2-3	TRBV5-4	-	TGTGCCAGCAGCCTAGCGGGAGTCACAGATACGCAGTATTTT	CASSLAGVTDTQYF
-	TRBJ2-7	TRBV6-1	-	TGTGCCAGCAGTCTCAACTACGAGCAGTACTTC	CASSLNYEQYF
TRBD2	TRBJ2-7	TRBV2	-	TGTGCCAGCCTCAAGAGCGGGGGGGGCCTCTCCTACGAGCAGTACTTC	CASLKSGGGLSYEQYF
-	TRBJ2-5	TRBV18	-	TGTGCCAGCTCACCAAGAACGGGTGAGCAGTACTTC	CASSPRTGEQYF
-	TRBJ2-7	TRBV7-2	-	TGTGCCAGCAGTTCCGGGACGGCCCCCTACGAGCAGTACTTC	CASSSGTAPYEQYF